The clone carrying this T cell receptor beta chain appeared once. Its target is unknown. The sample comes from a study of OX40 agonist ivuxolimab in advanced cancers. For the study at large: Among those enrolled, mean age was approximately 60 years (range about 23 to 90) and about 82% were male.

The cohort excluded patients with autoimmune disease history or systemic immunosuppression. The study's findings and limits: More expanded clones were found, on average, in CD8+ than in CD4+ T cells.

Using immunoSEQ multiplex PCR, the repertoire was profiled, and TCRdb retains in-frame clones only, with some absent. The sample yields about 80,000 clones, 85% to 95% seen once. The sequencing here drew on CD4+ or CD8+ T cells sorted from blood, taken in a trial of the OX40 agonist ivuxolimab. The receptor's source is an adult with an advanced solid tumor such as melanoma, head and neck, liver or kidney cancer.

This chain's CDR3 is CASRDRGKDGYTF. As DNA, the CDR3 is TGTGCCAGCAGAGACAGGGGGAAAGATGGCTACACCTTC. The V and J genes are TRBV28 and TRBJ1-2; 9 nucleotides agree with TRBD1. The CDR3 spans 13 residues. Germline assignment: CDR1 MDHEN and CDR2 SYDVKM. J was trimmed by 6 bases and V by 6 bases; bases with no gene match: 5.